These 5 T cell receptor beta chains came from one sample sequenced in a study of cytomegalovirus exposure and HLA in healthy donors. Vbeta (60) and Jbeta (13) primers were used in the PCR. TCRdb's copy holds only in-frame clones and misses some; the assay was immunoSEQ multiplex PCR. Here the sample spans roughly 130,000 clones, approximately 80% being singletons. Sequencing was done on a sample of PBMCs. Receptors were obtained from a male donor in good health and CMV-seropositive.

The chain has TRBV9 and TRBJ2-3; 8 bases line up with TRBD2. With V trimmed by 0 bases and J by 5 bases, 5 bases remained unmatched. The CDR3 consists of 15 residues. The germline CDR1 and CDR2 sequences are SGDLS and YYNGEE. The CDR3, as DNA: TGTGCCAGCAGCGTAGTTAGCGGGGTAGGAGATACGCAGTATTTT. Amino acids: CASSVVSGVGDTQYF. Variable domain in full (rest from reference TRBV9 and TRBJ2-3): DSGVTQTPKHLITATGQRVTLRCSPRSGDLSVYWYQQSLDQGLQFLIQYYNGEERAKGNILERFSAQQFPDLHSELNLSSLELGDSALYFCASSVVSGVGDTQYFGPGTRLTVL.

The chain carries TRBV5-4 and TRBJ2-3, with D tentatively TRBD2 (5 bases). V lost 4 bases, J lost 6 bases, and 18 bases lay in between. This CDR3 has 15 amino acids. Germline assignment: CDR1 SGHNT and CDR2 YYREEE (reference sequence). The CDR3 sequence is CASSQIAIHGDTQYF. The CDR3 region has the DNA TGTGCCAGCAGCCAAATAGCGATCCACGGGGATACGCAGTATTTT.

The V gene is TRBV7-9, the J gene TRBJ2-5; 11 positions agree with TRBD1. The ends lost 4 bases at V and 5 bases at J; junction bases unmatched: 3. This CDR3 comprises 14 residues. Germline lookup yields CDR1 SEHNR and CDR2 FQNEAQ (reference sequence). CDR3 sequence (DNA): TGTGCCAGCAGCTGGACAGGGGGCGGGGAGACCCAGTACTTC. Translated: CASSWTGGGETQYF.

The genes are TRBV9 and TRBJ2-5; tentatively, D is TRBD1 (7 bases). Trimming removed 3 bases at V and 2 bases at J, with 23 bases between. CDR1 is SGDLS and CDR2 is YYNGEE in the germline V gene. The CDR3 has 18 amino acids. This CDR3 reads CASSEGPQGRNRQETQYF. CDR3 DNA: TGTGCCAGCAGCGAGGGCCCACAGGGGAGGAATAGGCAAGAGACCCAGTACTTC. The whole variable domain, remainder taken from reference TRBV9 and TRBJ2-5, is DSGVTQTPKHLITATGQRVTLRCSPRSGDLSVYWYQQSLDQGLQFLIQYYNGEERAKGNILERFSAQQFPDLHSELNLSSLELGDSALYFCASSEGPQGRNRQETQYFGPGTRLLVL.

This chain links TRBV4-3 with TRBJ2-2; D may be TRBD2 (6 bases). Trimming removed 1 base from V and 0 bases from J, with 12 bases in between. CDR1 and CDR2 (germline): LGHNA, YSLEER. The CDR3 totals 17 residues. In nucleotides, the CDR3 is TGCGCCAGCAGCCAAGGCGCGACTAGTACGAACACCGGGGAGCTGTTTTTT. Its translation is CASSQGATSTNTGELFF.